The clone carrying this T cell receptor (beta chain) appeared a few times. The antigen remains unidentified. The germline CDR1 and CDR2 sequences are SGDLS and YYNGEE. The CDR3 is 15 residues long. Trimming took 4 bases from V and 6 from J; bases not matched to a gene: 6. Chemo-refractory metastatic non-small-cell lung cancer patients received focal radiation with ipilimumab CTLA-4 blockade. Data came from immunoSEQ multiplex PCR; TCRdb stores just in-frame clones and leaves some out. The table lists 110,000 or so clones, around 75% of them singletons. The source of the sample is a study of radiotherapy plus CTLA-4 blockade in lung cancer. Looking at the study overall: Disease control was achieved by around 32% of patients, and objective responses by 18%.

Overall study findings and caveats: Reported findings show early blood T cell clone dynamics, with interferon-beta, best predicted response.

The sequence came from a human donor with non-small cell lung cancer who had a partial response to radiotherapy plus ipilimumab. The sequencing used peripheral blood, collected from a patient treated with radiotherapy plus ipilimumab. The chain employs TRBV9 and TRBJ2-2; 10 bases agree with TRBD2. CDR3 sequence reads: CASSPAGGVAGELFF. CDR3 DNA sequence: TGTGCCAGCAGCCCAGCGGGAGGGGTAGCCGGGGAGCTGTTTTTT.